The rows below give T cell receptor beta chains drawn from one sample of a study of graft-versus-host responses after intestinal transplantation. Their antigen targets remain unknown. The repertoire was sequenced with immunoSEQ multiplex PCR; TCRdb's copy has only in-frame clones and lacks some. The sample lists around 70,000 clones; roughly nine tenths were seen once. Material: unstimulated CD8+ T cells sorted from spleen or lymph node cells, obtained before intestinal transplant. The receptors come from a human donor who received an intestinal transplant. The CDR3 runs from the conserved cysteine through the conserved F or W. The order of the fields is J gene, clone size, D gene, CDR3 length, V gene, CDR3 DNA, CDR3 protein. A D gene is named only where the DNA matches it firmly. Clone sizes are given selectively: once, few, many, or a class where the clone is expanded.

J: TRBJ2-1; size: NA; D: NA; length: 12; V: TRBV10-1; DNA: TGCGCCAGCAGTGGGAGTGGCAATGAGCAGTTCTTC; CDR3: CASSGSGNEQFF
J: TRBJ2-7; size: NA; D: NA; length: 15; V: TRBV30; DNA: TGTGCCTGGAGTGTACGGTGGGGGGAAACCTACGAGCAGTACTTC; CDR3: CAWSVRWGETYEQYF
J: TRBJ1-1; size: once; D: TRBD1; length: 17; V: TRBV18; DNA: TGTGCCAGCTCACCTGCGGCCAGGGGGCTGTGGTTCCCTGAAGCTTTCTTT; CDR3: CASSPAARGLWFPEAFF
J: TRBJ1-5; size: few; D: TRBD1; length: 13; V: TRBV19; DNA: TGTGCCAGTACTGTACAGGGGCATCAGCCCCAGCATTTT; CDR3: CASTVQGHQPQHF
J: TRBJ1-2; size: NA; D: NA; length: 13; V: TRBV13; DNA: TGTGCCAGCAGCTCAGGAGAGGACTATGGCTACACCTTC; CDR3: CASSSGEDYGYTF
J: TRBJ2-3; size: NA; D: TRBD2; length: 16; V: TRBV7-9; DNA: TGTGCCAGCAGCCCGCGACTAGCGGGCCGCACAGATACGCAGTATTTT; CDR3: CASSPRLAGRTDTQYF
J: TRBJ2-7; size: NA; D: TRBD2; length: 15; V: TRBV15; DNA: TGTGCCACCAGCAACGGGGGAGGGCCGTCCTACGAGCAGTACTTC; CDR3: CATSNGGGPSYEQYF
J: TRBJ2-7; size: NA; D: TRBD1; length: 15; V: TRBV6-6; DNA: TGTGCCAGCAGTTACTCGTGGGACAGGCTCCCCCACCGGTACTTC; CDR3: CASSYSWDRLPHRYF
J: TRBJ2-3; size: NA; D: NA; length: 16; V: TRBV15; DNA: TGTGCCACCAGCAGAGAAGGGGGGGGGAGCACAGATACGCAGTATTTT; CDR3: CATSREGGGSTDTQYF
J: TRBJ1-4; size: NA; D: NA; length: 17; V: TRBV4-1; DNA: TGCGCCAGCAGCCAAGGGCCAGGCTCCAGGGTAAATGAAAAACTGTTTTTT; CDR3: CASSQGPGSRVNEKLFF
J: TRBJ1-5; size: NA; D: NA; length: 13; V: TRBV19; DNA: TGTGCCAGTAGTCTCGTCCAGGGTCAGCCCCAGCATTTT; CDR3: CASSLVQGQPQHF
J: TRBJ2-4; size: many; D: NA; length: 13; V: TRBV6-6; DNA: TGTGCCAGCAGAAGCCTGACAGAAAACATTCAGTACTTC; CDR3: CASRSLTENIQYF
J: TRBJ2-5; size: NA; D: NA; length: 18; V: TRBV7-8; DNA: TGTGCCAGCAGCTTAGCCCGGGGGGCTACCGACGGATTAGAGACCCAGTACTTC; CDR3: CASSLARGATDGLETQYF
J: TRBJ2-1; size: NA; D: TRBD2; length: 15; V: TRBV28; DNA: TGTGCCAGCAGTTTAGTGGCGGGGGGGTACAATGAGCAGTTCTTC; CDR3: CASSLVAGGYNEQFF
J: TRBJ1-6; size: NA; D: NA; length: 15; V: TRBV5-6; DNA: TGTGCCAGCAGCTTAACAGGGCCGTGTTGTTCACCCCTCCACTTT; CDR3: CASSLTGPCCSPLHF
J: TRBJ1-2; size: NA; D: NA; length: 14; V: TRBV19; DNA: TGTGCCAGTAGTCCCGGGACAATGGGCTATGGCTACACCTTC; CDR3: CASSPGTMGYGYTF
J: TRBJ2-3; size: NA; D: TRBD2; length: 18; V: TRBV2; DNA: TGTGCCAGCAGCCGGTCCCGGGGAACTAGCGGGGGCACAGATACGCAGTATTTT; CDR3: CASSRSRGTSGGTDTQYF
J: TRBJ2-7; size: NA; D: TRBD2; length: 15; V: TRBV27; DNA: TGTGCCAGCAGTGAATCCGGGGGGTTTACCTACGAGCAGTACTTC; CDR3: CASSESGGFTYEQYF
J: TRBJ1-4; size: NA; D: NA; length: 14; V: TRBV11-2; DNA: TGTGCCAGCAGCTTCGTCCCGGGAGTGGGAAAACTGTTTTTT; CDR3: CASSFVPGVGKLFF
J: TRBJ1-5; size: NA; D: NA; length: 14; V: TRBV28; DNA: TGTGCCAGCAGGTACAGACCGACCCATCAGCCCCAGCATTTT; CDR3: CASRYRPTHQPQHF
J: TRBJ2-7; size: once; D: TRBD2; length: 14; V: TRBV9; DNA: TGTGCCAGCAGCCCCGGGACTAGCGGTTACGAGCAGTACTTC; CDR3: CASSPGTSGYEQYF
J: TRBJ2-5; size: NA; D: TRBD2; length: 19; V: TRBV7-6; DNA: TGTGCCAGCAGCGGGGCGAGACTAGCGGGAGGGCCGGCGCCGGAGACCCAGTACTTC; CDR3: CASSGARLAGGPAPETQYF
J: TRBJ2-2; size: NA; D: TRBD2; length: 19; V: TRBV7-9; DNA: TGTGCCAGCAGCTTAGTCCAGGTTACAGCGGGAGATGGGTCCGGGGAGCTGTTTTTT; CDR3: CASSLVQVTAGDGSGELFF
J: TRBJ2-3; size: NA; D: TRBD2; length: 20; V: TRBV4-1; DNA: TGCGCCAGCAGCAACCCCGACCCCGACTCTAGCGGGAGGGACCCAGATACGCAGTATTTT; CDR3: CASSNPDPDSSGRDPDTQYF
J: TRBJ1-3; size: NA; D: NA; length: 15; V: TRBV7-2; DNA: TGTGCCAGCAGCTTAGACTCGGGACACGGAAACACCATATATTTT; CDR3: CASSLDSGHGNTIYF
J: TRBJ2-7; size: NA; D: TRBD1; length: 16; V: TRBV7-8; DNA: TGTGCCAGCAGCCAATCTTTCATGGGACAGGTCTACGAGCAGTACTTC; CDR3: CASSQSFMGQVYEQYF
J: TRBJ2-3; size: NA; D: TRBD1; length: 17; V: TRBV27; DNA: TGTGCCAGCAGACCAAAACCGGACAGGGAGAGCACAGATACGCAGTATTTT; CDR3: CASRPKPDRESTDTQYF
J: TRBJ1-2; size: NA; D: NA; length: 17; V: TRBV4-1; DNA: TGCGCCAGCAGCCAAGAATATAGGACAGCCACTAACTATGGCTACACCTTC; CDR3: CASSQEYRTATNYGYTF
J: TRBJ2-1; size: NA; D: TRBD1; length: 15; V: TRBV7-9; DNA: TGTGCCAGCAGCGAAGAGGGACAGTATGTGAATGAGCAGTTCTTC; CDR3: CASSEEGQYVNEQFF
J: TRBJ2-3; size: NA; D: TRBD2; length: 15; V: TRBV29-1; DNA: TGCAGCGTTGAGGGAAGCGGGAGTGGAACAGATACGCAGTATTTT; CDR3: CSVEGSGSGTDTQYF